The T cell receptor (beta chain) described here comes from a study of metastatic and nonmetastatic thyroid tumors. Before thyroid surgery, none of the patients had received any treatment. TCRdb re-processed the PCR reads through MiXCR. This repertoire shows fewer than 55,000 clones, approximately 15% found once; its top ten account for approximately 21%. Unmatched junction bases numbered 2, after V lost 0 bases and J lost 13 bases. Per the germline V gene, CDR1 is WSHSY and CDR2 is SAAADI. CDR3 length: 12 amino acids. Whole-study results and caveats: TCR beta diversity was reportedly significantly higher in malignant thyroid tumors than benign nodules, in blood and tumor.

This clone was found many times. Its target is not known. No conserved phenylalanine or tryptophan ends this CDR3, so it is likely a read error. V gene TRBV10-2 combines with J gene TRBJ2-1; 8 positions agree with TRBD1. Material for sequencing was blood. This TCR derives from a female donor with papillary thyroid cancer or a benign thyroid nodule (not recorded which). Some clones in this sample may be carry-over from other donors' samples. The chain's CDR3 is CASSESGTGQFL. For the CDR3, the DNA is TGCGCCAGCAGTGAGTCAGGGACAGGCCAGTTCCTC.